Listed here are 21 T cell receptor beta chains from one sample, sequenced in a study of vaccination and CD4 T cells after COVID-19. Stated treatment: approximately nine-day PBMC culture with coronavirus spike peptide pools or control peptides (ViraFEST assay). No antigens are known for them. Cultured CD4+ T cell DNA was sequenced using the Oncomine TCR Beta short-read assay. TCRdb passed the PCR reads through MiXCR, listing each CDR3 protein once. Of roughly 12,000 distinct CDR3 sequences listed, approximately 58% are singletons. The sample was CD4+ T cells from blood, cultured in vitro, taken before SARS-CoV-2 vaccination. The receptors come from a human donor who had recovered from COVID-19.

The J gene is TRBJ1-5, the V gene TRBV19; D is ambiguous. The V and J ends lost 7 bases and 3 bases respectively, with 16 bases between them. CDR1 is LNHDA, CDR2 SQIVND, per germline (reference sequence). The CDR3 is 15 amino acids. CDR3 sequence (DNA): TGTGCCAGTACCCTCGGGGTAGCGCCCAATCAGCCCCAGCATTTT. Amino acid sequence: CASTLGVAPNQPQHF. Variable domain in full (rest from reference TRBV19 and TRBJ1-5): DGGITQSPKYLFRKEGQNVTLSCEQNLNHDAMYWYRQDPGQGLRLIYYSQIVNDFQKGDIAEGYSVSREKKESFPLTVTSAQKNPTAFYLCASTLGVAPNQPQHFGDGTRLSIL.

This clonotype qualifies as medium-sized. The chain carries TRBV6-1 and TRBJ2-4, with TRBD1 as a possible D gene (6 bases). CDR3 length: 13 residues. V gave up 6 bases and J gave up 7 bases, with 13 bases separating them. Germline values: CDR1 MNHNS, CDR2 SASEGT. CDR3 sequence reads: CASRLDRWNIQYF. DNA for the CDR3: TGTGCCAGCAGACTAGACAGGTGGAACATTCAGTACTTC.

This clonotype was seen only once. The chain has TRBV5-6 and TRBJ1-1, with 8 bases lining up with TRBD1. CDR3 length equals 14 residues. Losses at the gene ends were 3 bases for V and 0 bases for J; bases not matched to a gene: 1. Germline lookup yields CDR1 SGHDT and CDR2 YYEEEE. The CDR3 spells CASSSGQVNTEAFF. The CDR3 nucleotides are TGTGCCAGCAGCTCGGGACAGGTGAACACTGAAGCTTTCTTT.

This clonotype showed up just a few times. The chain combines TRBV2 with TRBJ2-7, with 11 positions matching TRBD2. Germline values: CDR1 SNHLY, CDR2 FYNNEI. The length of the CDR3 is 14 residues. J was trimmed by 7 bases and V by 9 bases; bases with no gene match: 11. The CDR3 nucleotides read TGTGCCAGAACTCGGGTAGCGGGAGGGCCGGAGCAGTACTTC. The encoded protein is CARTRVAGGPEQYF.

This clonotype was observed a handful of times. The rearrangement joins TRBV15 to TRBJ1-5; no reliable D call. Trimming took 0 bases from V and 2 from J, leaving 14 bases between them. CDR1 is LNHNV and CDR2 is YYDKDF in the germline V gene (reference sequence). The length of the CDR3 is 17 residues. The CDR3 protein is CATSRDLIRMGNQPQHF. CDR3 nucleotide sequence: TGTGCCACCAGCAGAGATTTAATCCGGATGGGCAATCAGCCCCAGCATTTT. Based on the CDR3 plus reference TRBV15 and TRBJ1-5, the full variable domain is DAMVIQNPRYQVTQFGKPVTLSCSQTLNHNVMYWYQQKSSQAPKLLFHYYDKDFNNEADTPDNFQSRRPNTSFCFLDIRSPGLGDTAMYLCATSRDLIRMGNQPQHFGDGTRLSIL.

The chain joins TRBV20-1 to TRBJ2-1, with 7 bases identical to TRBD1. CDR3 length: 13 amino acids. CDR1 DFQATT and CDR2 SNEGSKA come from the germline V gene (reference sequence). The J segment lost 5 bases and the V segment lost 3 bases, leaving 4 bases of the junction unmatched. The CDR3 loop is CSARTGSHNEQFF. DNA of the CDR3: TGCAGTGCTAGGACAGGGAGTCACAATGAGCAGTTCTTC.

This clonotype has more than one count but fewer than ten. V and J are TRBV20-1 and TRBJ1-2; 11 bases are a match to TRBD1. The ends lost 6 bases at V and 4 bases at J; junction bases unmatched: 10. CDR3 length: 15 amino acids. CDR1 and CDR2 (germline): DFQATT, SNEGSKA (reference sequence). The CDR3 nucleotides read TGCAGTGCGCAAGGGACAGGGGGAGGCTCCTATGGCTACACCTTC. It yields the protein CSAQGTGGGSYGYTF.

This clonotype turned up a few times. V gene TRBV7-9 combines with J gene TRBJ1-6; 12 bases line up with TRBD1. Per germline, CDR1 SEHNR and CDR2 FQNEAQ (reference sequence). CDR3 length: 16 residues. V was pared by 1 base and J by 8 bases, with 3 bases of the junction left unmatched. For the CDR3, the DNA is TGTGCCAGCAGCTTAGGGGGACAGGGGGCCTATTCACCCCTCCACTTT. The encoded protein is CASSLGGQGAYSPLHF.

CDR3 in DNA: TGTGCCAGCAGCCAACCCGGGACTAGCGGGAGGGACCACCAAGAGACCCAGTACTTC. Protein product: CASSQPGTSGRDHQETQYF. V gene TRBV4-2 combines with J gene TRBJ2-5, with TRBD2 matching over 16 bases. V shed 2 bases and J 0 bases; nucleotides not matched to a gene: 6. This CDR3 comprises 19 residues. Germline V CDR1 and CDR2: LGHNA, YNFKEQ.

This rearrangement joins TRBV6-1 to TRBJ1-4; TRBD1 matches 8 bases. The J segment lost 5 bases and the V segment lost 6 bases, leaving 5 bases of the junction unmatched. The CDR3 is 14 residues long. CDR1 MNHNS and CDR2 SASEGT come from the germline V gene. The CDR3 reads CASSGQGYNEKLFF. The CDR3, as DNA: TGTGCCAGCAGCGGACAGGGATACAATGAAAAACTGTTTTTT.

The chain recombines TRBV6-1 with TRBJ2-7, with TRBD2 matching over 7 bases. Trimming at V came to 9 bases and at J to 2 bases, leaving 16 bases not matched to a gene. Germline V lookup: CDR1 MNHNS, CDR2 SASEGT. The CDR3 contains 16 residues. The CDR3 DNA sequence: TGTGCCAGTAGGCTAGCGGTAACACAAGAAGCCTACGAGCAGTACTTC. The encoded protein is CASRLAVTQEAYEQYF.

The CDR3 sequence: CASSVEGSGHNEQFF. The DNA of the CDR3 is TGTGCCAGCAGCGTAGAGGGTAGCGGACACAATGAGCAGTTCTTC. The V gene is TRBV7-8, the J gene TRBJ2-1; a weak D match, TRBD2 (6 bases). Germline CDR1 is SGHVS and CDR2 is FQNEAQ. Deletions cut 5 bases from V and 5 bases from J, with 16 bases between. This CDR3 contains 15 residues.

The genes are TRBV5-4 and TRBJ2-5; possible D gene TRBD1, 6 bases. Deletions cut 1 base from V and 0 bases from J, with 10 bases between. CDR1 SGHNT and CDR2 YYREEE come from the germline V gene (reference sequence). The CDR3 sequence is 15 residues long. This CDR3 reads CASSLQGSYQETQYF. The CDR3 DNA sequence: TGTGCCAGCAGCTTGCAGGGGTCGTACCAAGAGACCCAGTACTTC.

The V and J genes are TRBV24-1 and TRBJ1-5; D gene unclear. V lost 5 bases and J lost 1, with 5 bases in between. CDR3 length equals 13 residues. CDR1 is KGHDR, CDR2 SFDVKD, per germline. Here the CDR3 reads CATSARSNQPQHF. The DNA of the CDR3 is TGTGCCACCAGTGCCCGGAGCAATCAGCCCCAGCATTTT.

The chain joins TRBV6-2 or TRBV6-3 to TRBJ2-3; 10 bases are shared with TRBD2. The CDR3 is made up of 14 amino acids. Trimming took 5 bases from V and 6 from J; bases not matched to a gene: 5. CDR1 is MNHEY, CDR2 SVGEGT, per germline. Here the CDR3 DNA reads TGTGCCAGCAGTGGACTAGCGGAGGTGGATACGCAGTATTTT. This encodes CASSGLAEVDTQYF.

Notes on this clonotype: A read error may be the cause here, since a much bigger clone is one base away. The gene calls are TRBV12-3 or TRBV12-4 and TRBJ1-1, with unresolved D. This CDR3 is 13 amino acids long. The ends were cut back, 6 bases at V and 11 bases at J, with 19 bases in the middle. The CDR3 coding sequence is TGTGCCAGCAGCCTCCTACAAGGAGGGAGGGCTTTCTTT. This codes for CASSLLQGGRAFF.

The CDR3 here is CASSEARRVGSGYTF. CDR3 nucleotide sequence: TGTGCCAGCAGTGAAGCACGCAGGGTGGGGAGTGGCTACACCTTC. The chain combines TRBV2 with TRBJ1-2, with a possible D match to TRBD1 (5 bases). Trimming took 0 bases from V and 7 from J, leaving 15 bases between them. The CDR3 is 15 residues long. Germline V CDR1 and CDR2: SNHLY, FYNNEI.

CDR3 sequence reads: CASRRSRLSGNQPQHF. The CDR3 DNA follows: TGTGCCAGCCGCCGATCTCGGCTTAGCGGCAATCAGCCCCAGCATTTT. The V gene is TRBV28, the J gene TRBJ1-5; D ambiguous. V was shortened by 8 bases and J by 2 bases, with 19 bases between the two germline ends. Germline loops: CDR1 MDHEN, CDR2 SYDVKM. CDR3 length: 16 amino acids.

V and J are TRBV4-2 and TRBJ2-1; D gene uncertain. Per the germline V gene, CDR1 is LGHNA and CDR2 is YNFKEQ. The CDR3 sequence is 14 residues long. V was trimmed by 4 bases and J by 5 bases, leaving 12 bases between them. The CDR3 sequence: CASSRRVGNNEQFF. DNA of the CDR3: TGTGCCAGCAGCCGAAGAGTGGGGAACAATGAGCAGTTCTTC.

The chain recombines TRBV24-1 with TRBJ2-2; perhaps TRBD2 as D (6 bases). This CDR3 region has 15 residues. Trimming removed 2 bases from V and 3 bases from J, with 9 bases in between. Germline values: CDR1 KGHDR, CDR2 SFDVKD. Here the CDR3 reads CATSDSGTDTGELFF. The CDR3 DNA follows: TGTGCCACCAGTGATTCCGGGACTGACACCGGGGAGCTGTTTTTT.

The V and J genes are TRBV6-5 and TRBJ2-3; a weak D match, TRBD2 (6 bases). Trimming pared 2 bases from V and 3 bases from J, leaving 15 bases between. Looked up from germline, CDR1 is MNHEY and CDR2 is SVGAGI. The CDR3 sequence is 16 residues long. Written as DNA, the CDR3 is TGTGCCAGCAGTTACGGAGGCGGGGCAGGGACAGATACGCAGTATTTT. This codes for CASSYGGGAGTDTQYF.